These 3 T cell receptor beta chains came from one sample sequenced in a study of beta chain features in type 1 diabetes. Expressed TCRB transcripts got sequenced, as all isolated RNA was reverse transcribed. Some clones are missing from TCRdb's copy, which holds only in-frame ones; the method was immunoSEQ multiplex PCR. In the table there are about 900,000 clones, 17% of which are singletons. Source material: naive CD4+ T cells from blood. These receptor sequences come from a woman aged 18-30 years in good health.

The CDR3 region is CATGGRASNYEQYF. In nucleotides, the CDR3 is TGTGCCACCGGAGGGAGGGCCTCCAACTACGAGCAGTACTTC. The gene calls are TRBV10-3 and TRBJ2-7; the match to TRBD2 covers 7 bases. This CDR3 has 14 amino acids. Unmatched junction bases numbered 12, after V lost 10 bases and J lost 3 bases. Germline V gene data show CDR1 as ENHRY and CDR2 as SYGVKD.

CDR3 in amino acids: CASSPGGWTARREADTQYF. The DNA of the CDR3 is TGTGCCAGCAGCCCGGGCGGGTGGACGGCACGGCGGGAGGCAGATACGCAGTATTTT. J is TRBJ2-3 and V is TRBV7-9; 8 bases align to TRBD2. CDR1 SEHNR and CDR2 FQNEAQ come from the germline V gene (reference sequence). The V segment lost 5 bases and the J segment 4 bases; nucleotides outside the gene matches: 20. The CDR3 covers 19 residues.

In this sample, this clone turned up a few times. This rearrangement joins TRBV10-3 to TRBJ1-5; 8 positions match TRBD1. J lost 4 bases, V lost 6 bases, and 2 bases had no gene match. In germline, CDR1 is ENHRY, CDR2 SYGVKD. CDR3 length equals 13 residues. The CDR3 is CAIRGQENQPQHF. In DNA form, the CDR3 reads TGTGCCATCAGGGGACAGGAGAATCAGCCCCAGCATTTT.